Listed below are T cell receptor beta chains from one sample, sequenced in a study of blood T cell repertoires in COVID-19. Sequencing was performed with immunoSEQ multiplex PCR; in TCRdb, only in-frame clones are kept and a portion is missing. The data contain approximately 210,000 clones, roughly 77% of them singletons. Sequencing input: PBMCs or T cells enriched from blood (not recorded which). All receptors derive from a woman aged 45-65 years with acute COVID-19. Each CDR3 is given with its conserved first and last residue. The D gene is left open where the match is weak. The size of a clone is reported for some rows only, either as once, few or many, or as a class for expanded clones.

D gene | CDR3 length | clone size | J gene | V gene | CDR3 DNA | CDR3 protein
- | 15 | - | TRBJ1-1 | TRBV4-2 | TGTGCCAGCAGCCAAGAATTGGACAGGAACACTGAAGCTTTCTTT | CASSQELDRNTEAFF
- | 12 | - | TRBJ1-1 | TRBV27 | TGTGCCAGCAGTTTATTTTCAGGGCCAGCTTTCTTT | CASSLFSGPAFF
- | 15 | - | TRBJ1-2 | TRBV19 | TGTGCCAGTAGTATAGCTGCTCCCGGGGGCTATGGCTACACCTTC | CASSIAAPGGYGYTF
TRBD1 | 14 | few | TRBJ1-1 | TRBV18 | TGTGCCAGCTCACCCGGGACAGGGAACACTGAAGCTTTCTTT | CASSPGTGNTEAFF
TRBD1 | 14 | - | TRBJ1-5 | TRBV5-6 | TGTGCCAGCAGCGGACAGGGGCTTCGGCAGCCCCAGCATTTT | CASSGQGLRQPQHF
TRBD1 | 15 | - | TRBJ1-2 | TRBV7-2 | TGTGCCAGCAGCCGCGACAGGGCGGTTAACTATGGCTACACCTTC | CASSRDRAVNYGYTF
- | 14 | - | TRBJ1-1 | TRBV6-1 | TGTGCCAGCAGTGAAACCCCCAGGGACACTGAAGCTTTCTTT | CASSETPRDTEAFF
- | 15 | - | TRBJ1-4 | TRBV7-9 | TGTGCCAGCAGCTTAGTCTCTCCCGGGTATGAAAAACTGTTTTTT | CASSLVSPGYEKLFF
- | 15 | - | TRBJ2-6 | TRBV21-1 | TGTGCCAGCAGCCCGGCAGGCTATGGGGCCAACGTCCTGACTTTC | CASSPAGYGANVLTF
- | 13 | - | TRBJ1-1 | TRBV6-1 | TGTGCCAGCAGTGACAGGGTGGGCACTGAAGCTTTCTTT | CASSDRVGTEAFF
- | 15 | - | TRBJ1-4 | TRBV7-2 | TGTGCCAGCAGCCCCTCGAGGGCGGACCGTGAAAAACTGTTTTTT | CASSPSRADREKLFF
- | 11 | few | TRBJ1-1 | TRBV25-1 | TGTGCCAGCAGTCGGAACACTGAAGCTTTCTTT | CASSRNTEAFF
TRBD1 | 15 | - | TRBJ2-5 | TRBV19 | TGTGCCAGTAGACAACCGGGACAGGGTAAAGAGACCCAGTACTTC | CASRQPGQGKETQYF
- | 14 | - | TRBJ2-3 | TRBV5-1 | TGCGCCAGCCATCGCGCGGGAACCACAGATACGCAGTATTTT | CASHRAGTTDTQYF
- | 16 | few | TRBJ1-3 | TRBV4-3 | TGCGCCAGCAGCCAAGGGGCCGGGACTTCTGGAAACACCATATATTTT | CASSQGAGTSGNTIYF
TRBD1 | 15 | few | TRBJ1-6 | TRBV7-2 | TGTGCCAGCAGCTTCCGGGACAGGAATAATTCACCCCTCCACTTT | CASSFRDRNNSPLHF
- | 14 | once | TRBJ1-6 | TRBV6-5 | TGTGCCAGCAGTTACGGCCGGGGGAGATCACCCCTCCACTTT | CASSYGRGRSPLHF
- | 15 | - | TRBJ1-5 | TRBV28 | TGTGCCAGCAGTCCCGGTGAGGACAACAATCAGCCCCAGCATTTT | CASSPGEDNNQPQHF
- | 14 | - | TRBJ1-5 | TRBV28 | TGTGCCAGCAGTCCGCAGGCTAATCAGGGGCCCCAGCATTTT | CASSPQANQGPQHF
TRBD1 | 14 | - | TRBJ1-1 | TRBV6-5 | TGTGCCAGCAGTTACTCGACAGGGGGAACTGAAGCTTTCTTT | CASSYSTGGTEAFF
TRBD2 | 14 | - | TRBJ2-5 | TRBV6-5 | TGTGCCACCGGGACTAGCGGGGGGGCAGAGACCCAGTACTTC | CATGTSGGAETQYF
- | 15 | - | TRBJ1-5 | TRBV7-8 | TGTGCCAGCAGCTTAGGGGGCGCCTCGAATCAGCCCCAGCATTTT | CASSLGGASNQPQHF
TRBD2 | 20 | few | TRBJ2-3 | TRBV5-1 | TGCGCCAGCAGCTTGGTGGTCACCTCGGGGACTAGCGGGGGTACAGATACGCAGTATTTT | CASSLVVTSGTSGGTDTQYF
- | 13 | - | TRBJ1-5 | TRBV10-1 | TGCGCCAGCAGTGGACAGGCCAATCAGCCCCAGCATTTT | CASSGQANQPQHF
TRBD1 | 16 | - | TRBJ1-5 | TRBV6-4 | TGTGCCAGCAGTGCTTTGCCAGGGGGCAACAATCAGCCCCAGCATTTT | CASSALPGGNNQPQHF
- | 11 | - | TRBJ2-5 | TRBV19 | TGTGCCAGTAGTAACTGGGAGACCCAGTACTTC | CASSNWETQYF
- | 13 | - | TRBJ2-1 | TRBV10-3 | TGTGCCATCAGTGAGTCGGAGGGGGCCGAGCAGTTCTTC | CAISESEGAEQFF
- | 15 | - | TRBJ2-1 | TRBV6-2/TRBV6-3 | TGTGCCAGCAGTAACAGGGTTACGTCCTACAATGAGCAGTTCTTC | CASSNRVTSYNEQFF
- | 17 | - | TRBJ1-5 | TRBV7-2 | TGTGCCAGCAGCTTAGAGAGGGGGGGGGCACGCAATCAGCCCCAGCATTTT | CASSLERGGARNQPQHF
TRBD1 | 14 | - | TRBJ1-2 | TRBV28 | TGTGCCAGCAACGCCCTCGACAGGGGGGGTGGCTACACCTTC | CASNALDRGGGYTF
- | 15 | - | TRBJ2-3 | TRBV11-3 | TGTGCCAGCAGCTTACAGGGTCTTGGGACAGATACGCAGTATTTT | CASSLQGLGTDTQYF
- | 16 | - | TRBJ1-5 | TRBV4-1 | TGCGCCAGCAGCCAAGATAGGGGCAGGGAAGGGCAGCCCCAGCATTTT | CASSQDRGREGQPQHF
- | 16 | - | TRBJ2-2 | TRBV4-3 | TGCGCCAGCAGCCAAGATCGATTAGCGAGGTCCGGGGAGCTGTTTTTT | CASSQDRLARSGELFF
- | 17 | - | TRBJ1-5 | TRBV7-2 | TGTGCCAGCAGCTTAGCTGAGGCAGGGAGGGACAATCAGCCCCAGCATTTT | CASSLAEAGRDNQPQHF
TRBD1 | 16 | - | TRBJ1-6 | TRBV10-2 | TGCGCCAGCCTCACCTCGGACAGGGGGAATAATTCACCCCTCCACTTT | CASLTSDRGNNSPLHF
- | 13 | - | TRBJ1-2 | TRBV19 | TGTGCCAGTAGACAACAGGGCAGCTATGGCTACACCTTC | CASRQQGSYGYTF
- | 14 | once | TRBJ2-1 | TRBV6-4 | TGTGCCAGCAGTGATTCCCCGGGGGAGAGGGAGCAGTTCTTC | CASSDSPGEREQFF
TRBD2 | 16 | - | TRBJ2-5 | TRBV7-9 | TGTGCCAGCAGCTCGGGACTAGCGGGGGGGCGAGAGACCCAGTACTTC | CASSSGLAGGRETQYF
- | 16 | - | TRBJ1-5 | TRBV4-3 | TGCGCCAGCAGCCAAGATCACGGCGGCAGCTATGAGCCCCAGCATTTT | CASSQDHGGSYEPQHF
TRBD1 | 14 | - | TRBJ1-2 | TRBV3-1/TRBV3-2 | TGTGCCAGCAGCCAAGCAGGGGGCGGCTATGGCTACACCTTC | CASSQAGGGYGYTF
TRBD1 | 16 | few | TRBJ1-1 | TRBV30 | TGTGCCTGGAGTCCCCCGACAGGGGCGGCGAACACTGAAGCTTTCTTT | CAWSPPTGAANTEAFF
- | 15 | once | TRBJ1-3 | TRBV24-1 | TGTGCCACCAGTGATTCGCAGGGAGGAGGAAACACCATATATTTT | CATSDSQGGGNTIYF
TRBD2 | 17 | - | TRBJ2-2 | TRBV6-4 | TGTGCCAGCAGTCGTTATAGCGGGGGGGCCACCACCGGGGAGCTGTTTTTT | CASSRYSGGATTGELFF
TRBD1 | 13 | - | TRBJ2-1 | TRBV5-1 | TGCGCCAGCCGACAGGGGGCCAACAATGAGCAGTTCTTC | CASRQGANNEQFF
- | 16 | - | TRBJ1-2 | TRBV20-1 | TGCAGTGCTAGTAAGGGGCTAATGAGGCAGTCCTATGGCTACACCTTC | CSASKGLMRQSYGYTF
- | 14 | - | TRBJ1-4 | TRBV5-4 | TGTGCCAGCAGCCCGGGGGGGTCTAATGAAAAACTGTTTTTT | CASSPGGSNEKLFF
- | 11 | - | TRBJ1-2 | TRBV28 | TGTGCCAGCAGTTGGGCAGGGGGCTACACCTTC | CASSWAGGYTF
- | 13 | - | TRBJ1-5 | TRBV19 | TGTGCCAGTAGCACCCAGAAGAATCAGCCCCAGCATTTT | CASSTQKNQPQHF
TRBD1 | 13 | - | TRBJ1-5 | TRBV28 | TGTGCCAGCAGGGGACAGGGTCCCCAGCCCCAGCATTTT | CASRGQGPQPQHF
TRBD1 | 15 | - | TRBJ2-3 | TRBV19 | TGTGCCAGTAGGGAACAGGGGCGAAGCACAGATACGCAGTATTTT | CASREQGRSTDTQYF
TRBD1 | 14 | - | TRBJ1-6 | TRBV7-9 | TGTGCCAGCAGCTTAGCCCAGGGGGGATCACCCCTCCACTTT | CASSLAQGGSPLHF
- | 16 | - | TRBJ2-1 | TRBV2 | TGTGCCAGCAGTGAAGCAGGGGCAGTCCAAGGGAATGAGCAGTTCTTC | CASSEAGAVQGNEQFF
TRBD1 | 14 | - | TRBJ1-2 | TRBV6-5 | TGTGCCAGCAGTTACTCGAGCAGGGGGCATGGCTACACCTTC | CASSYSSRGHGYTF
- | 16 | - | TRBJ1-4 | TRBV19 | TGTGCCAGTAGGTGGATAGGGGCGCGTAGTAATGAAAAACTGTTTTTT | CASRWIGARSNEKLFF
TRBD1 | 13 | once | TRBJ2-3 | TRBV2 | TGTGCCAGCAGTTTAGACAGGGGAGATACGCAGTATTTT | CASSLDRGDTQYF
- | 16 | - | TRBJ1-6 | TRBV5-5 | TGTGCCAGCGGGAAAGGTGACAGAACCTATAATTCACCCCTCCACTTT | CASGKGDRTYNSPLHF
- | 16 | - | TRBJ1-2 | TRBV4-3 | TGCGCCAGCAGCCAAGAATTTACACCTGCTAACTATGGCTACACCTTC | CASSQEFTPANYGYTF
TRBD1 | 15 | - | TRBJ1-6 | TRBV9 | TGTGCCAGCAGCGTTGCACAGGGGGCGAATTCACCCCTCCACTTT | CASSVAQGANSPLHF